This T cell receptor (beta chain) was identified in a study of shared clonotypes between healthy human individuals. On the study more broadly: Donors consisted of a couple of women and three men between 18 and 49. Study-wide points: Specimens sampled were limited to blood, with tissue repertoires likely differing.

Unmatched junction bases numbered 17, after V lost 6 bases and J lost 4 bases. In germline, CDR1 is MDHEN, CDR2 SYDVKM. CDR3 size: 17 residues. The naive CD8 population came from CD45RO-negative cells selected for CCR7, without terminally differentiated effector memory CD45RA+ cells. Donors had no recently reported acute infections or vaccinations and were HIV-negative. A word on this clone: What it recognizes is unknown.

Every immunoSEQ plate was one replicate of a subset's evenly spread DNA. This table comes from immunoSEQ multiplex PCR, and its TCRdb copy is limited to in-frame clones, with some not included. Of more than 2 million clones listed, around 95% are singletons. The receptor comes from a man younger than 30 in good health. Some clones in this sample may be carry-over from other donors' samples. The V gene is TRBV28, the J gene TRBJ2-7; TRBD2 matches 8 bases. The sequencing sample was made of naive CD8+ T cells from PBMCs. The CDR3 here is CASRQLAGREGSYEQYF. The CDR3 bases are TGTGCCAGCAGGCAATTAGCGGGGAGGGAAGGTAGTTACGAGCAGTACTTC. Using reference TRBV28 and TRBJ2-7 for the parts outside the CDR3, the full variable domain is DVKVTQSSRYLVKRTGEKVFLECVQDMDHENMFWYRQDPGLGLRLIYFSYDVKMKEKGDIPEGYSVSREKKERFSLILESASTNQTSMYLCASRQLAGREGSYEQYFGPGTRLTVT.